This TCR beta chain originates from a study of cytomegalovirus exposure and HLA in healthy donors. 60 Vbeta and 13 Jbeta primers were used in PCR. How the authors handled the data: About 12 million of tens of millions of unique TCR beta chains were shared, per a later count. TCRdb's table, derived via immunoSEQ multiplex PCR, lists solely in-frame clones and lacks some. V, J and clone size reflect that table, while D and trimming were determined from the DNA. The sample records some 120,000 clones, 65% to 90% being singletons. After removal of 6 bases from V and 0 bases from J, the junction contained 11 bases not matched to a gene. Germline-derived CDR1 and CDR2 are SGHAT and FQNNGV. This CDR3 spans 17 amino acids.

The chain carries TRBV11-2 and TRBJ2-1, with 7 bases aligning to TRBD2. This clonotype was sampled from a woman aged 30 to 39 in good health and CMV-seronegative. Sequenced: PBMCs. The CDR3 DNA reads TGTGCCAGCAGTTACTCTTCCGGGACTATCTCCTACAATGAGCAGTTCTTC. Its protein product is CASSYSSGTISYNEQFF.